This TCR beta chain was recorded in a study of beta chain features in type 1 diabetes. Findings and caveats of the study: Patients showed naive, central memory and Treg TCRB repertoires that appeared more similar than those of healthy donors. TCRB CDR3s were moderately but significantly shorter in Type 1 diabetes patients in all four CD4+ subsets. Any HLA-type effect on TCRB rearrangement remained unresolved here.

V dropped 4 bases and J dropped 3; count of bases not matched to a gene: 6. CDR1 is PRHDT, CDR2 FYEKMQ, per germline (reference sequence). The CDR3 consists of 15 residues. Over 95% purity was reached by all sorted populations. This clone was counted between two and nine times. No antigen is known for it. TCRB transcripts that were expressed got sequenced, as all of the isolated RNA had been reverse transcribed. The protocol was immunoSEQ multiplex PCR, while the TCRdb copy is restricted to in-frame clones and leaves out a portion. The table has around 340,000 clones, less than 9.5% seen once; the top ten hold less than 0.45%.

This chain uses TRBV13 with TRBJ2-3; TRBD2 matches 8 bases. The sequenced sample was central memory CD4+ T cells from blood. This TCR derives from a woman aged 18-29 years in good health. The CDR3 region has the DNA TGTGCCAGCAGCTCAGAGACTAGCGCTACAGATACGCAGTATTTT. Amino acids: CASSSETSATDTQYF.